The subject of this entry is one T cell receptor beta chain. As yet, its antigen is unknown. Once RNA had been extracted, it was reverse transcribed into cDNA to act as the sequencing template. Data came from immunoSEQ multiplex PCR; TCRdb stores just in-frame clones and leaves some out. The sample contains approximately 150,000 clones, less than 65% of which appear only once. The record originates from a study of CD8+ T cells in alopecia areata. V dropped 6 bases and J dropped 8 bases, with 19 bases sitting between them. CDR1 and CDR2 from the germline V gene are SNHLY and FYNNEI. The CDR3 has 14 amino acids. Study results and limitations: Lesional scalp displayed greater clonality than normal scalp, most notably in alopecia totalis/universalis.

The gene calls are TRBV2 and TRBJ1-2; D is ambiguous. This clonotype was sampled from a human donor in good health. Sequenced material: CD8+ T cells sorted from blood. The CDR3 nucleotides read TGTGCCAGCAGAGCATCCGGGTCCAATGGGGGCTACACCTTC. Translated: CASRASGSNGGYTF.